What follows are 28 T cell receptor beta chains derived from one specimen sequenced in a study of Ad26.COV2.S vaccination and SARS-CoV-2 variants. The repertoire was sequenced with immunoSEQ multiplex PCR; TCRdb's copy has only in-frame clones and lacks some. The table has about 320,000 clones, about 86% seen once. The treatment: roughly 18 received Ad26.COV2.S at low or high dose, single or two shots; about 5 received placebo; per-sample allocation not given. Specimen acquisition occurred on day 63 following the initial vaccine or placebo injection. Sequences were derived from peripheral blood, sampled in a trial of Ad26.COV2.S vaccine versus placebo. Receptor source: a person aged 18-65 years who received the Ad26.COV2.S COVID-19 vaccine or a placebo.

V is TRBV2 and J is TRBJ1-3, with a possible D match to TRBD1 (5 bases). The V gene's germline CDR1 is SNHLY and CDR2 FYNNEI. V was trimmed by 5 bases and J by 4 bases, leaving 15 bases between them. The CDR3 consists of 15 residues. CDR3 DNA: TGTGCCAGCAGTCAGGGTCTAATATCGGGAAACACCATATATTTT. This encodes CASSQGLISGNTIYF. Looking up the rest from reference TRBV2 and TRBJ1-3 gives the full variable domain: EPEVTQTPSHQVTQMGQEVILRCVPISNHLYFYWYRQILGQKVEFLVSFYNNEISEKSEIFDDQFSVERPDGSNFTLKIRSTKLEDSAMYFCASSQGLISGNTIYFGEGSWLTVV.

The CDR3 protein is CASSRGQGYGYTF. In DNA form, the CDR3 reads TGCGCCAGCAGCCGGGGACAGGGCTATGGCTACACCTTC. The chain is built from TRBV5-1 and TRBJ1-2, with 9 positions matching TRBD1. CDR1 is SGHRS and CDR2 is YFSETQ in the germline V gene. The CDR3 sequence is 13 residues long. The V gene end was trimmed by 4 bases and the J gene end by 4 bases; junction bases not matched to a gene: 2. Using reference TRBV5-1 and TRBJ1-2 for the parts outside the CDR3, the full variable domain is KAGVTQTPRYLIKTRGQQVTLSCSPISGHRSVSWYQQTPGQGLQFLFEYFSETQRNKGNFPGRFSGRQFSNSRSEMNVSTLELGDSALYLCASSRGQGYGYTFGSGTRLTVV.

J is TRBJ2-2 and V is TRBV2; D possibly corresponds to TRBD2 (6 bases). With 8 bases removed from V and 2 bases from J, the gap between germline ends came to 15 bases. CDR1 is SNHLY and CDR2 is FYNNEI in the germline V gene. This CDR3 has 15 amino acids. The CDR3 loop reads CASRVAGSNTGELFF. The CDR3 DNA reads TGTGCCAGCCGAGTGGCGGGGAGTAACACCGGGGAGCTGTTTTTT. Variable domain in full (rest from reference TRBV2 and TRBJ2-2): EPEVTQTPSHQVTQMGQEVILRCVPISNHLYFYWYRQILGQKVEFLVSFYNNEISEKSEIFDDQFSVERPDGSNFTLKIRSTKLEDSAMYFCASRVAGSNTGELFFGEGSRLTVL.

This clone was counted only a few times. The genes are TRBV19 and TRBJ1-5; possible D gene TRBD1, 5 bases. V lost 1 base and J lost 1, with 8 bases in between. The CDR3 sequence is 15 residues long. CDR1 and CDR2 from the germline V gene are LNHDA and SQIVND (reference sequence). The CDR3: CASSIGGVSNQPQHF. The CDR3 DNA follows: TGTGCCAGTAGTATAGGGGGGGTCAGCAATCAGCCCCAGCATTTT.

The V call is TRBV9, the J call TRBJ2-2, with TRBD1 identical over 9 bases. Trimming removed 0 bases from V and 9 bases from J; junction bases left unmatched: 9. CDR1 and CDR2 (germline): SGDLS, YYNGEE. This CDR3 spans 16 amino acids. In DNA form, the CDR3 reads TGTGCCAGCAGCGTAGGGGCCGGGACAGGGTTCAGGGAGCTGTTTTTT. It codes for CASSVGAGTGFRELFF.

The V gene is TRBV4-3, the J gene TRBJ1-2; D not certain. Germline V gene lookup returns CDR1 LGHNA and CDR2 YSLEER. The CDR3 length is 15 residues. V was clipped by 0 bases and J by 4 bases, with 12 bases between them. The CDR3: CASSQDSTAFYGYTF. The CDR3, as DNA: TGCGCCAGCAGCCAAGATTCAACAGCCTTCTATGGCTACACCTTC.

The chain has TRBV6-2 or TRBV6-3 and TRBJ2-5; D is undetermined. The V gene's germline CDR1 is MNHEY and CDR2 SVGEGT. V lost 5 bases and J 4 bases, leaving 8 bases between the germline ends. This CDR3 has 12 amino acids. CDR3 in amino acids: CASSRPIETQYF. As DNA, the CDR3 is TGTGCCAGCAGTCGACCGATAGAGACCCAGTACTTC.

This chain links TRBV29-1 with TRBJ1-1; TRBD1 is a possible D gene (5 bases). V gave up 7 bases and J gave up 4 bases, with 16 bases separating them. This CDR3 comprises 13 residues. Looked up from germline, CDR1 is SQVTM and CDR2 is ANQGSEA. CDR3 sequence reads: CSAGAGRSTEAFF. CDR3 DNA sequence: TGCAGCGCCGGGGCAGGCCGAAGCACTGAAGCTTTCTTT.

The V call is TRBV7-8, the J call TRBJ2-7; tentatively, D is TRBD1 (5 bases). V was shortened by 5 bases and J by 1 base, with 12 bases between the two germline ends. CDR1 SGHVS and CDR2 FQNEAQ come from the germline V gene. The CDR3 covers 14 residues. CDR3 DNA: TGTGCCAGCAGCCTAGACAGTGTTTCCTACGAGCAGTACTTC. Its protein product is CASSLDSVSYEQYF.

This clone has more than one count but fewer than ten. This sequence joins TRBV20-1 and TRBJ1-1; D is ambiguous. The CDR3 length is 12 residues. The V and J ends lost 3 bases and 4 bases respectively, with 9 bases between them. CDR1 and CDR2 (germline): DFQATT, SNEGSKA (reference sequence). The CDR3 region is CSASSGSTEAFF. In DNA form, the CDR3 reads TGCAGTGCTAGTTCTGGGAGCACTGAAGCTTTCTTT.

This rearrangement joins TRBV10-3 to TRBJ2-2; 11 positions agree with TRBD2. The germline gives CDR1 ENHRY, CDR2 SYGVKD. CDR3 length: 17 amino acids. The junction had 6 bases not matched to a gene; V was cut back by 4 bases and J by 2 bases. CDR3 sequence reads: CAISGGLAGPNTGELFF. CDR3 nucleotide sequence: TGTGCCATCAGTGGCGGACTAGCGGGCCCCAACACCGGGGAGCTGTTTTTT.

In DNA, the CDR3 is TGTGCCTCTGGACTCGGGGCCATAGATACGCAGTATTTT. Translation gives CASGLGAIDTQYF. The chain has TRBV10-3 and TRBJ2-3, with D perhaps being TRBD1 or TRBD2 (5 bases each). The germline gives CDR1 ENHRY, CDR2 SYGVKD. V dropped 11 bases and J dropped 5 bases, with 17 bases sitting between them. The CDR3 is 13 residues long.

The rearrangement links TRBV19 to TRBJ1-2, with TRBD1 matching 8 bases. V lost 4 bases, J lost 4 bases, and 8 bases stayed unmatched. The CDR3 has 15 amino acids. Germline V gene data show CDR1 as LNHDA and CDR2 as SQIVND (reference sequence). The CDR3 sequence: CASSRDRGLSYGYTF. CDR3 sequence (DNA): TGTGCCAGTAGTAGAGACAGGGGACTGTCCTATGGCTACACCTTC. Looking up the rest from reference TRBV19 and TRBJ1-2 gives the full variable domain: DGGITQSPKYLFRKEGQNVTLSCEQNLNHDAMYWYRQDPGQGLRLIYYSQIVNDFQKGDIAEGYSVSREKKESFPLTVTSAQKNPTAFYLCASSRDRGLSYGYTFGSGTRLTVV.

This clone appeared once. This sequence joins TRBV30 and TRBJ1-1, with a tentative D call TRBD1 (6 bases). The CDR3 sequence is 14 residues long. Trimming stripped 3 bases from V and 1 base from J, with 12 bases between. In germline, CDR1 is GTSNPN, CDR2 SVGIG (reference sequence). The CDR3 loop reads CAWRTGTRNTEAFF. The CDR3 nucleotides read TGTGCCTGGAGGACCGGGACAAGGAACACTGAAGCTTTCTTT.

This clone was seen a single time. The chain combines TRBV29-1 with TRBJ2-1, with 8 positions matching TRBD1. This CDR3 is 13 amino acids long. V gave up 2 bases and J gave up 8 bases; unmatched junction bases: 5. Germline V gives CDR1 SQVTM, CDR2 ANQGSEA. CDR3 sequence: CSVEYRGDDEQFF. The DNA for the CDR3 is TGCAGCGTTGAATACAGGGGGGACGATGAGCAGTTCTTC.

This clone was detected once. The chain joins TRBV7-2 to TRBJ1-1; D gene uncertain. This CDR3 is 15 amino acids long. From germline, CDR1 is SGHTA and CDR2 FQGNSA. Trimming took 5 bases from V and 4 from J, leaving 17 bases between them. For the CDR3, the DNA is TGTGCCAGCAGCCTCGGAAATCCGTGGGCCACTGAAGCTTTCTTT. Its protein is CASSLGNPWATEAFF.

Written as DNA, the CDR3 is TGTGCCAGCAGCTCCATACGGACATCTGGAAACACCATATATTTT. Protein sequence: CASSSIRTSGNTIYF. The chain couples TRBV7-2 to TRBJ1-3; possibly TRBD1 for D (5 bases). CDR3 length equals 15 residues. CDR1 and CDR2 (germline): SGHTA, FQGNSA. V lost 4 bases, J lost 1 base, and 11 bases lay in between.

The V and J genes are TRBV7-8 and TRBJ1-6; 10 nucleotides line up with TRBD1. With V trimmed by 1 base and J by 0 bases, 6 bases remained unmatched. Germline-derived CDR1 and CDR2 are SGHVS and FQNEAQ. The CDR3 covers 19 residues. The CDR3: CASSLGQGARSSYNSPLHF. CDR3 in DNA: TGTGCCAGCAGCTTAGGACAGGGGGCGCGAAGCTCCTATAATTCACCCCTCCACTTT.

The chain joins TRBV12-2 to TRBJ2-1; no DNA check was done on the table's D call, TRBD2. TRBV12-2 is given as a pseudogene. This CDR3 contains 17 residues. CDR3 sequence (DNA): TGTGCAAGTCGCACCCGGTTAGCGGGGGGGCGTTTCGATGAGCAGTTCTTC. It specifies CASRTRLAGGRFDEQFF.

The table lists this clone with a count of one. The chain employs TRBV19 and TRBJ2-3; perhaps TRBD2 as D (6 bases). The CDR3 contains 13 residues. V shed 6 bases and J shed 1 base, with 8 bases lying between them. CDR1 and CDR2 (germline): LNHDA, SQIVND (reference sequence). Here the CDR3 reads CASRRGGTDTQYF. The CDR3 region has the DNA TGTGCCAGTAGACGCGGGGGCACAGATACGCAGTATTTT.

The J gene is TRBJ2-1, the V gene TRBV3-1 (or the pseudogene TRBV3-2); the D gene is possibly TRBD2 (6 bases). Germline V gene sequence: CDR1 LGHDT, CDR2 YNNKEL (reference sequence). CDR3 length: 14 amino acids. V was cut by 4 bases and J by 5 bases, with 12 bases left in between. The CDR3 bases are TGTGCCAGCAGCCCTACGGGACTCCACAATGAGCAGTTCTTC. It yields the protein CASSPTGLHNEQFF.

The gene calls are TRBV9 and TRBJ2-1, with TRBD2 matching 12 bases. The germline gives CDR1 SGDLS, CDR2 YYNGEE. The CDR3 is 16 amino acids. Unmatched junction bases numbered 7, after V lost 0 bases and J lost 9 bases. This CDR3 is CASSVGGLAGNFEQFF. CDR3 DNA sequence: TGTGCCAGCAGCGTAGGCGGACTAGCGGGGAATTTTGAGCAGTTCTTC.

This chain links TRBV4-2 with TRBJ2-1; D not certain. V was trimmed by 1 base and J by 1 base, leaving 11 bases between them. CDR1 LGHNA and CDR2 YNFKEQ come from the germline V gene. The CDR3 runs to 16 residues. The CDR3 bases are TGTGCCAGCAGCCAAGTGGGAAGATTATCCTACAATGAGCAGTTCTTC. Its translation: CASSQVGRLSYNEQFF.

The chain carries TRBV25-1 and TRBJ2-3; 8 positions agree with TRBD2. The J segment lost 6 bases and the V segment lost 4 bases, leaving 12 bases of the junction unmatched. There are 16 residues in the CDR3. Germline assignment: CDR1 MGHDK and CDR2 SYGVNS. This chain's CDR3 is CASSGRGAGGGDTQYF. The CDR3 coding sequence is TGTGCCAGCAGTGGTCGCGGTGCGGGGGGAGGTGATACGCAGTATTTT.

The V gene is TRBV7-9, the J gene TRBJ2-2; the D call may be TRBD1 or TRBD2 (5 bases each). CDR1 and CDR2 (germline): SEHNR, FQNEAQ (reference sequence). Trimming pared 4 bases from V and 5 bases from J, leaving 11 bases between. This CDR3 spans 14 amino acids. The CDR3 reads CASSSGPGTGELFF. The DNA of the CDR3 is TGTGCCAGCAGCTCGGGACCAGGGACCGGGGAGCTGTTTTTT.

V gene TRBV12-2 combines with J gene TRBJ1-2; the table's D call of TRBD1 was not tested on the DNA. TRBV12-2 constitutes a pseudogene. This CDR3 has 16 residues. This CDR3 reads CASRLVDRGDNYGYTF. In DNA, the CDR3 is TGTGCAAGTCGCTTAGTGGACAGGGGGGATAACTATGGCTACACCTTC.

The V gene is TRBV7-2, the J gene TRBJ1-2, with TRBD1 as a possible D gene (5 bases). The CDR3 consists of 16 residues. Germline loops: CDR1 SGHTA, CDR2 FQGNSA. V lost 5 bases, J lost 3 bases, and 19 bases lay in between. The CDR3 DNA follows: TGTGCCAGCAGCCCCCCGGGAGGGCAGGGATACTATGGCTACACCTTC. It encodes CASSPPGGQGYYGYTF.

The CDR3 sequence is CASSSSGTNEQFF. The DNA of the CDR3 is TGTGCCAGCAGCTCATCCGGGACTAATGAGCAGTTCTTC. The V gene is TRBV7-9, the J gene TRBJ2-1; D perhaps matches TRBD2 (6 bases). CDR1 is SEHNR, CDR2 FQNEAQ, per germline (reference sequence). The length of the CDR3 is 13 residues. V lost 4 bases to trimming and J lost 7 bases, with 11 bases between them.